The T cell receptor beta chain described here comes from a study of T cells after yellow fever vaccination (dated by TCRdb to about 2019). Regarding the study in general: The SMART-Seq v4 Ultra Low Input RNA kit was used to prepare libraries from fractions with low cell numbers. To follow T-cell clones before and after both primary and booster YFV17D yellow fever vaccination, bulk TCR alpha and beta repertoires underwent longitudinal sequencing. Two healthy male donors, one aged 18 to 30 and one aged 30 to 40 years, were included in the cohort. Blood was collected at multiple timepoints before and after primary and secondary immunization, and bulk PBMC replicates and cell subsets were isolated.

In its sample, this clonotype was seen many times. No antigen is known for it. Base-call qualities are not available, and no considerably larger clone is one nucleotide away. Synthesis of TCR cDNA relied on 5'RACE template switching, a step that introduced a universal primer site along with unique molecular identifiers. Priming for cDNA synthesis came from both the TCR alpha and TCR beta constant segments. Two PCR steps were used to amplify libraries, with sample barcodes and sequencing adapters being added in the second step. Libraries were sequenced on Illumina HiSeq 2500 (2x100 bp) or NovaSeq (2x150 bp). Per the authors' processing: Demultiplexing of reads and collapsing into UMI consensus sequences were performed with MIGEC, and V(D)J alignment was carried out with MiXCR. Vaccine-responding clonotypes were identified with edgeR using replicate PBMC samples, with FDR below 0.01 and a log2 fold change above 5 up to day 15 being required. Each bulk clonotype received a CD4 or CD8 identity based on whether the sequenced CD4 or CD8 repertoire contained that clonotype at higher abundance. In-frame beta chains were kept once TCRdb had trimmed the public reads at Q25 with fastp and called clones with MiXCR. Rows are unified per CDR3 protein, each entry keeping the most common DNA and genes. The V and J calls and clone size are TCRdb's, not the authors'. This sample comprises over 110,000 distinct CDR3 sequences, less than 9.5% of them detected only once. Roughly 0.76% of the sample is held by the ten biggest clonotypes.

The sample's treatment or condition, from its label and the paper: live attenuated yellow fever vaccine strain. A standard Ficoll-Paque protocol was used to isolate PBMCs from peripheral blood. Dynabeads CD4 and CD8 positive selection kits were used to isolate CD4 and CD8 T-cell fractions. TriZol was used to extract RNA from bulk PBMCs, CD4 and CD8 fractions, and dextramer-positive and dextramer-negative fractions. The germline V gene specifies SGHRS as CDR1 and YFSETQ as CDR2. V drops 0 bases and J drops 0 bases, leaving 10 bases in between. The CDR3, from cysteine to phenylalanine, totals 17 residues. Only the CDR3 DNA is retained, 51 bases long and in frame from the first base. The full study reports these points: Because the study included only a couple of donors, the extent to which the findings can be generalized is limited. A small share of clonotypes was detected in both CD4 and CD8 compartments, with the overlap likely arising from convergent recombination. Most clones expanded after primary vaccination (about 95% of CD4 and approximately 90% of CD8) were re-detected after the booster, suggesting that broad memory maintenance occurred. The secondary T-cell response was weaker than the primary response but faster, peaking on day 5 instead of day 15. Computational filtering was required because FACS-sorted repertoires could contain abundant contaminating clonotypes from the bulk population.

The origin of this receptor is a man aged 30 to 39 who received the YFV17D yellow fever vaccine. Sequenced here: CD4+ T cells sorted from PBMCs, sampled 5 days after the yellow fever booster vaccination. The V and J segments used are TRBV5-1 and TRBJ2-6; a weak D assignment points to TRBD1 (5 bases agree). The DNA sequence is given as TGCGCCAGCAGCTTGGATGGCAGGGACTCTGGGGCCAACGTCCTGACTTTC. This codes for CASSLDGRDSGANVLTF.